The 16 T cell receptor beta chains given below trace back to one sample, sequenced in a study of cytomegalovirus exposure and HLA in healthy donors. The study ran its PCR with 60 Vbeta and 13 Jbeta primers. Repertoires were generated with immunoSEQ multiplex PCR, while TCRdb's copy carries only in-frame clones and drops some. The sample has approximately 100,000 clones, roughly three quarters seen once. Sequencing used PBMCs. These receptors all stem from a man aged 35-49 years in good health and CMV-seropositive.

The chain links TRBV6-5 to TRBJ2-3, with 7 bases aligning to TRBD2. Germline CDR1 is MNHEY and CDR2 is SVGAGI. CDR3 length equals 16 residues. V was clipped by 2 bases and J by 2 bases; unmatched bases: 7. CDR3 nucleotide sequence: TGTGCCAGCAGTTACGAGCGGGGCTCTGACACAGATACGCAGTATTTT. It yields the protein CASSYERGSDTDTQYF.

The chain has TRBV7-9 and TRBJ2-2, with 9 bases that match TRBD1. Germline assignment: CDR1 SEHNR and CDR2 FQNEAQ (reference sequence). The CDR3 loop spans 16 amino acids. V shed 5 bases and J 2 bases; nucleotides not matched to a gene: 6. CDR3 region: CASSPGTGTNTGELFF. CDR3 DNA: TGTGCCAGCAGCCCCGGGACAGGGACCAACACCGGGGAGCTGTTTTTT.

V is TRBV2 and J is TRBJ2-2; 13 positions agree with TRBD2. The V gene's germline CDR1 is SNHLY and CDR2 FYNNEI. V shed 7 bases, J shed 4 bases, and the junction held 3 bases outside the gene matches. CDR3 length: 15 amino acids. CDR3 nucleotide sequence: TGTGCCAGCACCACTAGCGGGAGGGGCACCGGGGAGCTGTTTTTT. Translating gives CASTTSGRGTGELFF. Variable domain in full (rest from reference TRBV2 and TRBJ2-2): EPEVTQTPSHQVTQMGQEVILRCVPISNHLYFYWYRQILGQKVEFLVSFYNNEISEKSEIFDDQFSVERPDGSNFTLKIRSTKLEDSAMYFCASTTSGRGTGELFFGEGSRLTVL.

The DNA for the CDR3 is TGTGCCAGCAGTCCGCGCCCGGGACAGGGGGAGTATGGCTACACCTTC. It codes for CASSPRPGQGEYGYTF. The chain combines TRBV28 with TRBJ1-2; 11 positions match TRBD1. The germline gives CDR1 MDHEN, CDR2 SYDVKM. J lost 5 bases, V lost 5 bases, and 10 bases had no gene match. CDR3 length equals 16 residues.

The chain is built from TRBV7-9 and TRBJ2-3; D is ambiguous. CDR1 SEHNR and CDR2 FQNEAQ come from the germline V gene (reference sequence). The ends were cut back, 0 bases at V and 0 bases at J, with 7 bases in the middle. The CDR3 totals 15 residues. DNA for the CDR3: TGTGCCAGCAGCTTAGCTGGCAGTAGCACAGATACGCAGTATTTT. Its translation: CASSLAGSSTDTQYF.

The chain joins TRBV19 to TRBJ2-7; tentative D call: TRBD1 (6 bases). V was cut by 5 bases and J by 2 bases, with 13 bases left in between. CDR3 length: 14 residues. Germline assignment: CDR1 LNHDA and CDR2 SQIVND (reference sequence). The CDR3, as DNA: TGTGCCAGTAGTTTCTCCTCAGGGGCCTACGAGCAGTACTTC. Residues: CASSFSSGAYEQYF.

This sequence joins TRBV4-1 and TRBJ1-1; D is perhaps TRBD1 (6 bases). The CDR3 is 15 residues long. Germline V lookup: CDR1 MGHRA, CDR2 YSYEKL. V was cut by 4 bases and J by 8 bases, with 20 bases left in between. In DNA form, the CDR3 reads TGCGCCAGCAGCCCCTCCCCAGGGGAGACTCCAGAAGCTTTCTTT. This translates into CASSPSPGETPEAFF.

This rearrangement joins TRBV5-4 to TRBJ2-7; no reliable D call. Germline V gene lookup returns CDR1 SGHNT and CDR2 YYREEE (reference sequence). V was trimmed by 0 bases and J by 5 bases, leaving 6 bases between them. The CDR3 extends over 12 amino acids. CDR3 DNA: TGTGCCAGCAGCTTGGTCCAGAACGAGCAGTACTTC. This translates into CASSLVQNEQYF.

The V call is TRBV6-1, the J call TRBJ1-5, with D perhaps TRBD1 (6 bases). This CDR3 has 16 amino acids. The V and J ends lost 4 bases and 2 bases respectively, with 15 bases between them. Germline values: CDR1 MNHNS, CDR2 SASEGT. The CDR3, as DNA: TGTGCCAGCAGTGTAAACAGGGAATCGGGCAATCAGCCCCAGCATTTT. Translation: CASSVNRESGNQPQHF.

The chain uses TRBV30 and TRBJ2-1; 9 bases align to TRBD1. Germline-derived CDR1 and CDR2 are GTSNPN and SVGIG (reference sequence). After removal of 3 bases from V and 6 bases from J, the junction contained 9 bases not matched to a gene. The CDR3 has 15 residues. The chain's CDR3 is CAWSDTGGSGNEQFF. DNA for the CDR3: TGTGCCTGGAGCGATACAGGGGGCAGTGGCAATGAGCAGTTCTTC.

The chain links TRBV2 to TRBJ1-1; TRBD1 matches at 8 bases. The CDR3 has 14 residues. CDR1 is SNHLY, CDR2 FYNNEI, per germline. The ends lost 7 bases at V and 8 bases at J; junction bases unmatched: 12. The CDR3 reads CASKGPQDREEAFF. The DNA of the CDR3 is TGTGCCAGCAAAGGTCCCCAGGACAGGGAGGAAGCTTTCTTT.

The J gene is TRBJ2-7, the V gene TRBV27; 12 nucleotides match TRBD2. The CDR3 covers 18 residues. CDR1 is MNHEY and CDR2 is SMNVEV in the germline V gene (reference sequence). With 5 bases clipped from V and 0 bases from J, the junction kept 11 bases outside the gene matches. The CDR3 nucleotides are TGTGCCAGCAGTAAGGGACTAGCGGGCATATTGAGCTCCTACGAGCAGTACTTC. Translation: CASSKGLAGILSSYEQYF.

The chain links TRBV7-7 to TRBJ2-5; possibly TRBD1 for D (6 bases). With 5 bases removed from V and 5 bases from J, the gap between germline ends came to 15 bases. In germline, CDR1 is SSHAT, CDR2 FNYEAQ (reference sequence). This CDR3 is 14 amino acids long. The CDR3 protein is CASSPSTGEETQYF. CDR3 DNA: TGTGCCAGCAGCCCCTCGACAGGAGAGGAGACCCAGTACTTC. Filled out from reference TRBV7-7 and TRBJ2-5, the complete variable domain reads GAGVSQSPRYKVTKRGQDVTLRCDPISSHATLYWYQQALGQGPEFLTYFNYEAQPDKSGLPSDRFSAERPEGSISTLTIQRTEQRDSAMYRCASSPSTGEETQYFGPGTRLLVL.

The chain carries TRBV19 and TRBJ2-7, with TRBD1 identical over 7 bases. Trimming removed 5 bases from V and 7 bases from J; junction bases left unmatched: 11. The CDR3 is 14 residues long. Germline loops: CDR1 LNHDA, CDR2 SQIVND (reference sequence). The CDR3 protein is CASSVRDSIREQYF. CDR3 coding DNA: TGTGCCAGTAGTGTCCGGGACAGCATAAGAGAGCAGTACTTC.

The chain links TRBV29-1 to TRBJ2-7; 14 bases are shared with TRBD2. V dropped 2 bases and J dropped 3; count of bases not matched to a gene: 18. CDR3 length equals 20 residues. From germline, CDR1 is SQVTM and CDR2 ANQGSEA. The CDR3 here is CSVEPITAGLAGVGGYEQYF. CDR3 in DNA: TGCAGCGTTGAACCTATCACCGCGGGACTAGCGGGAGTCGGGGGCTACGAGCAGTACTTC.

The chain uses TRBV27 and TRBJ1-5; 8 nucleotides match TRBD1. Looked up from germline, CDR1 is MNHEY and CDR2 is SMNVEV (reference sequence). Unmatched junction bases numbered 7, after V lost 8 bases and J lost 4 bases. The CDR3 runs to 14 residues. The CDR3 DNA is TGTGCCAGCCGAGGACAGGGCAGGAATCAGCCCCAGCATTTT. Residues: CASRGQGRNQPQHF.